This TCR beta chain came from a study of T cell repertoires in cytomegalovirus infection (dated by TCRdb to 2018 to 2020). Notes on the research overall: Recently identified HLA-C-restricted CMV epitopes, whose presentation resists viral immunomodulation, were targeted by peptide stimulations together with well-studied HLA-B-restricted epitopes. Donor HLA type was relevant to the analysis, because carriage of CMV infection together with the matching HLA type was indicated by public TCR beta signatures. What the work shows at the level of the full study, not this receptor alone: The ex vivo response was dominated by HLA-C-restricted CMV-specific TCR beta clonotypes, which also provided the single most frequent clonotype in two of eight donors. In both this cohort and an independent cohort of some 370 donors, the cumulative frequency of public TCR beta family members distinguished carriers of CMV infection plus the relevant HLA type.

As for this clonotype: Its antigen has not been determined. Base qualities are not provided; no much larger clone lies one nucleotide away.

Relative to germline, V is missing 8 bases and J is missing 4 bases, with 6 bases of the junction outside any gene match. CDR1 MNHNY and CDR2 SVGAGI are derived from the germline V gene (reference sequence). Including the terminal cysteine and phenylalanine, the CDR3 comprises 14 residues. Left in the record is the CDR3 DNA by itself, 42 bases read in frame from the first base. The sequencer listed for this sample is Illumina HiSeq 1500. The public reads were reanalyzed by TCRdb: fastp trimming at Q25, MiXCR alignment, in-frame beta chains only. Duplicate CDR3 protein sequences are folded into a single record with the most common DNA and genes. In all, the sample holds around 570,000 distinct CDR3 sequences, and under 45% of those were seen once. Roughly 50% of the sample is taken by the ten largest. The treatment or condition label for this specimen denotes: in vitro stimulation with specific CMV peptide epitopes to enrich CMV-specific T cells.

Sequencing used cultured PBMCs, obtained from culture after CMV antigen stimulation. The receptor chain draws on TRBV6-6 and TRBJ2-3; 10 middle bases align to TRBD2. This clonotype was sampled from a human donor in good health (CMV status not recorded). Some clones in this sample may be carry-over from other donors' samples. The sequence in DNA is TGTGCCAGCCGAAAGCGGGAGGGTGCAGATACGCAGTATTTT. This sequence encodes CASRKREGADTQYF.